This T cell receptor beta chain came from a study of T cell changes during pregnancy in multiple sclerosis. The assay was immunoSEQ multiplex PCR, and TCRdb's table has in-frame clones only and misses some. The profile covers tens of thousands of clones, with 80% to 95% appearing a single time and roughly 2.2% taken by the ten largest. With V trimmed by 4 bases and J by 7 bases, 7 bases remained unmatched. CDR3 length: 15 residues. Germline V gene sequence: CDR1 SGDLS, CDR2 YYNGEE. The chain carries TRBV9 and TRBJ2-1; TRBD2 matches 11 bases. The receptor was derived from a female donor with multiple sclerosis, enrolled in a pregnancy study. The material sequenced was peripheral blood, taken in the third trimester of pregnancy. The CDR3 region is CASSFLAGGRNEQFF. The CDR3 nucleotides read TGTGCCAGCAGCTTCTTAGCGGGAGGGCGGAATGAGCAGTTCTTC.